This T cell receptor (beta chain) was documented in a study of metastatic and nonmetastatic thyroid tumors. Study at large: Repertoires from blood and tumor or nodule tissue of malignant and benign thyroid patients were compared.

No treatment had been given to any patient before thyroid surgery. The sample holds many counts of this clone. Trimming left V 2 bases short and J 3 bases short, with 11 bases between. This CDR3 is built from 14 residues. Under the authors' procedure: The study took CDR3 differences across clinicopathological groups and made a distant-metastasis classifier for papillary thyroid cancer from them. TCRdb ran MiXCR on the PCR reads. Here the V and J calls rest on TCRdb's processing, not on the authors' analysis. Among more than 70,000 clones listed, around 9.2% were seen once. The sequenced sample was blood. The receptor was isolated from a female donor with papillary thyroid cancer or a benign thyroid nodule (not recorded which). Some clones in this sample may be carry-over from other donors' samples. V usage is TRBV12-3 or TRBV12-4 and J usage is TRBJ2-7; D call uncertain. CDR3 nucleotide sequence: TGTGCCAGCAGTTTACACAGCCAGAACTACGAGCAGTACTTC. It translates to CASSLHSQNYEQYF.